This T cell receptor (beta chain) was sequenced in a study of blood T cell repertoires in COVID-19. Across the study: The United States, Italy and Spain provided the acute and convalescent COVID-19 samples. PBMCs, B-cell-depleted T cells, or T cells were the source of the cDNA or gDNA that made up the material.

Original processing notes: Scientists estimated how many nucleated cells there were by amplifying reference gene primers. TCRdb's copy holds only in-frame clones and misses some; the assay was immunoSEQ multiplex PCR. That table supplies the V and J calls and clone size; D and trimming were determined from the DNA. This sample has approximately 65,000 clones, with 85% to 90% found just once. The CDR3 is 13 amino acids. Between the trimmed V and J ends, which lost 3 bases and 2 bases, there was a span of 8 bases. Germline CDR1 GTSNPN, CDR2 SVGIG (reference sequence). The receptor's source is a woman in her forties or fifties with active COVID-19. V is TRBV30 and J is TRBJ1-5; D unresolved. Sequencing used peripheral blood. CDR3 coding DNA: TGTGCCTGGAGCCCCACAGGCAATCAGCCCCAGCATTTT. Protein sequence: CAWSPTGNQPQHF.